A selection of T cell receptor beta chains follows, all from one sample in a study of T cells after yellow fever vaccination. TCRdb re-called the 5' RACE reads with MiXCR, one entry per CDR3 protein. There are around 310,000 distinct CDR3 sequences in the sample; roughly 4.3% occur only once, and roughly 24% lies in the top ten. The sequences come from PBMCs, collected 5 days after the yellow fever booster vaccination. The receptor source for this set is a man between 18 and 35 years old who received the YFV17D yellow fever vaccine. The CDR3 runs from the conserved cysteine through the conserved F or W. A D gene is named only where the DNA matches it firmly. Some rows mark clone size as missing; the rest say once, few, many or name a class of expanded clone.

clone_size	v_call	d_call	j_call	cdr3_aa	cdr3_nt
once	TRBV12-3/TRBV12-4	TRBD1	TRBJ1-1	CASSSTGGRTEALF	TGTGCCAGCAGTTCCACAGGGGGTCGTACTGAAGCTTTATTT
many	TRBV15	TRBD1	TRBJ1-1	CATSITGGTEAFF	TGTGCCACCAGCATAACAGGGGGAACTGAAGCTTTCTTT
many	TRBV6-2/TRBV6-3	.	TRBJ1-5	CASSYGIQQPQHF	TGTGCCAGCAGTTATGGGATTCAGCAGCCCCAGCATTTT
many	TRBV7-6	.	TRBJ2-5	CASSSGETQYF	TGTGCCAGCAGCTCCGGGGAGACCCAGTACTTC
.	TRBV5-1	.	TRBJ1-1	CASSWRRIGGTEAFF	TGCGCCAGCAGCTGGAGGAGGATCGGTGGCACTGAAGCTTTCTTT
many	TRBV27	TRBD1	TRBJ2-3	CASSLIALGQVSGTDTQYF	TGTGCCAGCAGTTTAATCGCCCTCGGACAGGTTAGCGGCACAGATACGCAGTATTTT
many	TRBV20-1	.	TRBJ2-1	CSARAESSYNEQFF	TGCAGTGCTAGGGCAGAGAGCTCCTACAATGAGCAGTTCTTC
few	TRBV27	TRBD1	TRBJ2-1	CASSHGTDNEQFF	TGTGCCAGCAGTCACGGGACAGACAATGAGCAGTTCTTC
few	TRBV5-1	.	TRBJ2-3	CASSWVGDDTQYF	TGCGCCAGCAGCTGGGTGGGGGATGATACGCAGTATTTT
.	TRBV6-6	.	TRBJ2-1	CASSYSEYNEQFF	TGTGCCAGCAGTTACTCGGAGTACAATGAGCAGTTCTTC
.	TRBV7-9	.	TRBJ1-6	CASSRGGQYSPLHF	TGTGCCAGCAGCCGCGGGGGGCAATATTCACCCCTCCACTTT
few	TRBV15	.	TRBJ1-2	CATSRVGSEPLNYGYTF	TGTGCCACCAGCAGAGTTGGCAGCGAGCCCCTTAACTATGGCTACACCTTC
many	TRBV29-1	TRBD1	TRBJ1-2	CSVVVGGGGYTF	TGCAGCGTTGTAGTAGGGGGCGGCGGCTACACCTTC
.	TRBV6-5	.	TRBJ1-2	CASSYFNYGYTF	TGTGCCAGCAGTTACTTTAACTATGGCTACACCTTC
many	TRBV4-2	TRBD1	TRBJ2-5	CASSQEGQGRGETQYF	TGTGCCAGCAGCCAAGAGGGACAGGGCCGGGGGGAGACCCAGTACTTC
.	TRBV12-3/TRBV12-4	.	TRBJ1-2	CASSPREAYGYTF	TGTGCCAGCAGTCCCCGGGAGGCCTATGGCTACACCTTC
few	TRBV7-2	TRBD2	TRBJ2-5	CASSLVPLRALAGGVQETQYF	TGTGCCAGCAGCTTAGTCCCTCTACGAGCCCTGGCGGGGGGGGTTCAAGAGACCCAGTACTTC
few	TRBV6-5	.	TRBJ2-1	CASSYSPTSYEGEQFF	TGTGCCAGCAGTTACTCCCCCACTAGCTACGAGGGTGAGCAGTTCTTC